This note documents a single TCR beta chain sequence. Its specificity is not known. The data were obtained in a study of lymphopenia after photon versus proton radiotherapy. From germline, CDR1 is SGHTA and CDR2 FQGTGA. The CDR3 loop spans 16 amino acids. V was trimmed by 4 bases and J by 0 bases, leaving 10 bases between them. TCRdb's copy holds only in-frame clones and misses some; the assay was immunoSEQ multiplex PCR. The sample has 150,000 to 200,000 clones, roughly nine tenths seen once; the top ten hold approximately 4.7%. General observations from the study: A bigger post-nadir fall in TCR diversity correlated inversely with survival time in deceased patients. Under photons, naive T cells and diversity fell while effector/memory populations rose.

The genes are TRBV7-3 and TRBJ2-6, with D unresolved. The origin of this receptor is a man aged 50-59 years with gastric cancer. The starting material was peripheral blood, obtained from a patient treated with photon-based radiotherapy. The CDR3 DNA is TGTGCCAGCAGCTCCACACAGATCTCTGGGGCCAACGTCCTGACTTTC. The encoded protein is CASSSTQISGANVLTF.